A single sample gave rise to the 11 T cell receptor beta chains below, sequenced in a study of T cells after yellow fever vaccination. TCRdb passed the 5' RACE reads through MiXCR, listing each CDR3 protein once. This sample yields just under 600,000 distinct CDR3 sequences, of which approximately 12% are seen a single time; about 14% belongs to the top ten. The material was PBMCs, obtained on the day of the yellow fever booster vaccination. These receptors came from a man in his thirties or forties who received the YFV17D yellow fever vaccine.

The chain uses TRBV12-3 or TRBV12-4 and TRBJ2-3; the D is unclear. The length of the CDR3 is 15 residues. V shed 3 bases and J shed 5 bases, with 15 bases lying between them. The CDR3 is CASSLIGGSKDTQYF. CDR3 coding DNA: TGTGCCAGCAGTTTGATAGGCGGATCCAAAGATACGCAGTATTTT.

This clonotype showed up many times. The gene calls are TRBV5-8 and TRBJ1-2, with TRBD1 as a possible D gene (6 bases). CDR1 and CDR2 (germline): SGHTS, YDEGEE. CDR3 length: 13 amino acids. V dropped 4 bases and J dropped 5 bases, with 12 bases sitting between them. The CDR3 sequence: CASSATGKYGYTF. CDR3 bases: TGTGCCAGCAGCGCTACAGGGAAGTATGGCTACACCTTC.

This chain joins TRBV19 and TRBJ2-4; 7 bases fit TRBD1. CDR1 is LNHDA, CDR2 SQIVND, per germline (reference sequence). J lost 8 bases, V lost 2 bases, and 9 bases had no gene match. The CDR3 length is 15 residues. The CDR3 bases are TGTGCCAGTAGTATACCCCTGACAGGGATGGACATTCAGTACTTC. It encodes CASSIPLTGMDIQYF.

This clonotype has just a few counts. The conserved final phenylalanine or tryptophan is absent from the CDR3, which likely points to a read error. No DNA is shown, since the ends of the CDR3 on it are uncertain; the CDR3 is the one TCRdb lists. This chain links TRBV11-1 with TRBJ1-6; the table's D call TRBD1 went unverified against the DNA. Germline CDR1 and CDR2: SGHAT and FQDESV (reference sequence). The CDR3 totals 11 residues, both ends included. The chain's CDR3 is CASSHHPGPYR.

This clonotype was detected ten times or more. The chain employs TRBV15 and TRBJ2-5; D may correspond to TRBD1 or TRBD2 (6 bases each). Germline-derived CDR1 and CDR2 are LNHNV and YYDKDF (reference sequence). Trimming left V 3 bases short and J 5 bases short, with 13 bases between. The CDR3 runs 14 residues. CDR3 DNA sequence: TGTGCCACCAGCAGGAACGGGGGCATGGAGACCCAGTACTTC. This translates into CATSRNGGMETQYF.

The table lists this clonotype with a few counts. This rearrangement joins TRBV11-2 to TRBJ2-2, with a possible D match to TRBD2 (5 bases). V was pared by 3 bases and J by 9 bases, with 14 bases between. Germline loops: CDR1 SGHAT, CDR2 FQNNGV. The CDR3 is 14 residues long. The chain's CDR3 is CASSFQGLRRELFF. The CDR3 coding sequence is TGTGCCAGCAGCTTCCAAGGACTTCGCCGGGAGCTGTTTTTT.

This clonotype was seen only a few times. The CDR3 is CASSLLASGHPKYF. CDR3 in DNA: TGTGCCAGCAGTTTATTGGCTAGCGGCCATCCCAAGTACTTC. This sequence joins TRBV27 and TRBJ2-7, with TRBD2 identical over 7 bases. Germline assignment: CDR1 MNHEY and CDR2 SMNVEV (reference sequence). After removal of 1 base from V and 11 bases from J, the junction contained 11 bases not matched to a gene. The CDR3 length is 14 residues.

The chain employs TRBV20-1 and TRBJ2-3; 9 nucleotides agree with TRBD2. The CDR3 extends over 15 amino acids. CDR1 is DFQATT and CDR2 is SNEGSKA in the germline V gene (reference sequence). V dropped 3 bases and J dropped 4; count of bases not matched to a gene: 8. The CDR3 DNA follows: TGCAGTGCTAGTGGGCGGGAGGGCCTTTCAGATACGCAGTATTTT. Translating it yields CSASGREGLSDTQYF.

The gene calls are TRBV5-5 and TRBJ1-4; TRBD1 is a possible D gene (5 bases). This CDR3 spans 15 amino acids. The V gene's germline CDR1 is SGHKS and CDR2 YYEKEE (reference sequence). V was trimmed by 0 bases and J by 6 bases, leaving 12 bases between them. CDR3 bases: TGTGCCAGCAGCTTGGCCGGAGGGGACCATGAAAAACTGTTTTTT. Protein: CASSLAGGDHEKLFF.

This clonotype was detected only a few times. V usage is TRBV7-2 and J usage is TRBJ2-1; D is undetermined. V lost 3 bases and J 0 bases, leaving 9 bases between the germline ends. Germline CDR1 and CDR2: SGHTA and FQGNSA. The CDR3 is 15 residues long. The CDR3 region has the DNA TGTGCCAGCAGCTTCGGTTCCAGCTCCTACAATGAGCAGTTCTTC. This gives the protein CASSFGSSSYNEQFF. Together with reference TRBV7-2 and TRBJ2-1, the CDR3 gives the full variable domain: GAGVSQSPSNKVTEKGKDVELRCDPISGHTALYWYRQSLGQGLEFLIYFQGNSAPDKSGLPSDRFSAERTGGSVSTLTIQRTQQEDSAVYLCASSFGSSSYNEQFFGPGTRLTVL.

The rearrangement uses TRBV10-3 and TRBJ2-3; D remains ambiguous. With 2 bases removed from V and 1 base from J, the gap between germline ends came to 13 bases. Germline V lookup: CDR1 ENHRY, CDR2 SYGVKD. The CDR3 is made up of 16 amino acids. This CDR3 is CAISEPTQRGTDTQYF. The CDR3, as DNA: TGTGCCATCAGTGAGCCTACCCAGCGAGGCACAGATACGCAGTATTTT.